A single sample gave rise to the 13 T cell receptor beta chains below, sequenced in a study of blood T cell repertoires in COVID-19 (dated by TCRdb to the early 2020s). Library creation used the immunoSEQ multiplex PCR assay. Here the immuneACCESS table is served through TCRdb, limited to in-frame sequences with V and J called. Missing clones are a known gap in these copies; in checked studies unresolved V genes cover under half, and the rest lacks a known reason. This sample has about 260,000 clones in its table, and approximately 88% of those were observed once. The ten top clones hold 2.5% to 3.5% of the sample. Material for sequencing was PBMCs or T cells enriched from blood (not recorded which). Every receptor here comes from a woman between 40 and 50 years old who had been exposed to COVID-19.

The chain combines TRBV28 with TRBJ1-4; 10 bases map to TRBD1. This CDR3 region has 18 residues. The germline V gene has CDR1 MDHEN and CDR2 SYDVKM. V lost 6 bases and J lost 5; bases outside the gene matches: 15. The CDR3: CASSPPDRGRGRNEKLFF. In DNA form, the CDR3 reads TGTGCCAGCAGCCCCCCTGACAGGGGGCGCGGGCGAAATGAAAAACTGTTTTTT. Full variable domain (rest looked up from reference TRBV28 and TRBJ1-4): DVKVTQSSRYLVKRTGEKVFLECVQDMDHENMFWYRQDPGLGLRLIYFSYDVKMKEKGDIPEGYSVSREKKERFSLILESASTNQTSMYLCASSPPDRGRGRNEKLFFGSGTQLSVL.

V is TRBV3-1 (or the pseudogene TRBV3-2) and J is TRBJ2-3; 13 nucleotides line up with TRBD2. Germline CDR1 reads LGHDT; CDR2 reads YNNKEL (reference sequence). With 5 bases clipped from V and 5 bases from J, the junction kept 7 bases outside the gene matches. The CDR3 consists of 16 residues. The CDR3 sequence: CASSIGLAGVGDTQYF. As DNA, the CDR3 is TGTGCCAGCAGCATCGGACTAGCGGGGGTAGGAGATACGCAGTATTTT.

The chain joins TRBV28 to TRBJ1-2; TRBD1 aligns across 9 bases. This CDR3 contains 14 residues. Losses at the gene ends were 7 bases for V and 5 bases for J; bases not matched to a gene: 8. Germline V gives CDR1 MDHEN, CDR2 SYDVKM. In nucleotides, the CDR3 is TGTGCCAGCATATACACAGGGGGCTGGTATGGCTACACCTTC. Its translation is CASIYTGGWYGYTF.

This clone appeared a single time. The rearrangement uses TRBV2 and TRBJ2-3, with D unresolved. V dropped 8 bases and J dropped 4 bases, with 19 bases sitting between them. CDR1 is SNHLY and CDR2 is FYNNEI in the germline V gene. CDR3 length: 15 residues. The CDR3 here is CASGVFSGFADTQYF. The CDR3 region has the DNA TGTGCCAGCGGAGTGTTCTCGGGTTTCGCAGATACGCAGTATTTT.

The CDR3 loop reads CASSKAGGGLDYEQYV. The CDR3 DNA is TGTGCCAGCAGCAAAGCCGGAGGAGGACTAGACTACGAGCAGTACGTC. The chain joins TRBV21-1 to TRBJ2-7; the table gives TRBD2 as D, unverified against the DNA. TRBV21-1 is a listed pseudogene. The CDR3 contains 16 residues.

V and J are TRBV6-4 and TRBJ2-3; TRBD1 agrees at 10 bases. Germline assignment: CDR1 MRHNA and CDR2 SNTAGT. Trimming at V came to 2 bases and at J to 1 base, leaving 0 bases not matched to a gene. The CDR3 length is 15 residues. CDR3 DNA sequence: TGTGCCAGCAGTGACGGGACAGGGGGCACAGATACGCAGTATTTT. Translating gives CASSDGTGGTDTQYF.

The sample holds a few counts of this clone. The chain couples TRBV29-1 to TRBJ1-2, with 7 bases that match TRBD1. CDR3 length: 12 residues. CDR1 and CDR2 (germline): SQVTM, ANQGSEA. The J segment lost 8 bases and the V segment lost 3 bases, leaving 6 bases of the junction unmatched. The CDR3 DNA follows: TGCAGCGTTGAGGAGGGGGCGCGGGGCTACACCTTC. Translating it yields CSVEEGARGYTF.

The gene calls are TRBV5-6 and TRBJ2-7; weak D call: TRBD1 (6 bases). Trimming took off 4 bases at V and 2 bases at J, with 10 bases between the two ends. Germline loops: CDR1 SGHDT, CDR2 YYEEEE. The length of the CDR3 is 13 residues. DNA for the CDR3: TGTGCCAGCAGCCGACAGGAGACCTACGAGCAGTACTTC. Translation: CASSRQETYEQYF.

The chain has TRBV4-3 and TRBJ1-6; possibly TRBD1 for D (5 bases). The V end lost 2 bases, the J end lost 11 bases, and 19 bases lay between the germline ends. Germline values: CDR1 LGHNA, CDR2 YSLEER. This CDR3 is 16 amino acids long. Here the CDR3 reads CASSQSPGELSAPLHF. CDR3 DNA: TGCGCCAGCAGCCAAAGCCCGGGGGAACTTAGCGCACCCCTCCACTTT.

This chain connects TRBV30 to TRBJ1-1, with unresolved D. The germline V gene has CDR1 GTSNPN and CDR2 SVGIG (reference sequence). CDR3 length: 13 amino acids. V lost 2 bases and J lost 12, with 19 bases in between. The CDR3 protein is CAWSFRSGLISFF. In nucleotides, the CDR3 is TGTGCCTGGAGTTTCCGGAGCGGACTTATCTCTTTCTTT.

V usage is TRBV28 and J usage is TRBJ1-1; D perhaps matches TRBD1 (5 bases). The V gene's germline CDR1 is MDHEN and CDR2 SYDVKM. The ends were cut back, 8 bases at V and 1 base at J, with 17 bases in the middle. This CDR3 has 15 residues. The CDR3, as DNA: TGTGCCAGCGGCACCCCGGGGGTGTCGAACACTGAAGCTTTCTTT. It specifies CASGTPGVSNTEAFF. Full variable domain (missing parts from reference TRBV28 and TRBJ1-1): DVKVTQSSRYLVKRTGEKVFLECVQDMDHENMFWYRQDPGLGLRLIYFSYDVKMKEKGDIPEGYSVSREKKERFSLILESASTNQTSMYLCASGTPGVSNTEAFFGQGTRLTVV.

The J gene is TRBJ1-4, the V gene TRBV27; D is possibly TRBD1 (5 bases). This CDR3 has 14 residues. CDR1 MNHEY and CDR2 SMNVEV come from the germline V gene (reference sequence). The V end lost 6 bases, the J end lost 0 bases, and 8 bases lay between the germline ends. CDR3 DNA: TGTGCCAGCAGGCGACAGTCAACTAATGAAAAACTGTTTTTT. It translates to CASRRQSTNEKLFF.

The CDR3 here is CATSGRTGINTEAFF. The DNA of the CDR3 is TGTGCCACCAGTGGCCGGACAGGGATTAACACTGAAGCTTTCTTT. The chain recombines TRBV24-1 with TRBJ1-1, with TRBD1 matching 8 bases. From germline, CDR1 is KGHDR and CDR2 SFDVKD. The CDR3 has 15 residues. Trimming cost V 5 bases and J 2 bases; bases outside gene matches: 6.